Presented here are 22 T cell receptor beta chains from one specimen sequenced in a study of T cell responses to AZD1222 COVID-19 vaccine. Repertoires were generated with immunoSEQ multiplex PCR, while TCRdb's copy carries only in-frame clones and drops some. The sample records about 110,000 clones, over 85% being singletons. Sequenced material: peripheral blood, taken 28 days after the second AZD1222 dose. The source is an adult who received the AZD1222 COVID-19 vaccine.

This rearrangement joins TRBV7-2 to TRBJ2-3; the match to TRBD1 covers 7 bases. The V segment lost 5 bases and the J segment 4 bases; nucleotides outside the gene matches: 12. Germline loops: CDR1 SGHTA, CDR2 FQGNSA. The CDR3 loop spans 16 amino acids. DNA of the CDR3: TGTGCCAGCAGCGCCCAAGACAGGGTATGGTCAGATACGCAGTATTTT. Protein sequence: CASSAQDRVWSDTQYF.

The chain links TRBV5-1 to TRBJ2-2, with D uncertain. V shed 1 base and J shed 6 bases, with 10 bases lying between them. The CDR3 is made up of 14 amino acids. Germline V gene lookup returns CDR1 SGHRS and CDR2 YFSETQ. CDR3 DNA sequence: TGCGCCAGCAGCTTGTTTGCTGAACCCGGGGAGCTGTTTTTT. Amino acids: CASSLFAEPGELFF.

The V call is TRBV6-5, the J call TRBJ1-4; no reliable D call. The CDR3 contains 14 residues. Germline CDR1 is MNHEY and CDR2 is SVGAGI. V was trimmed by 6 bases and J by 7 bases, leaving 15 bases between them. In nucleotides, the CDR3 is TGTGCCAGCAGAGACCCCGTAAAGGCTGAAAAACTGTTTTTT. Protein sequence: CASRDPVKAEKLFF.

The rearrangement uses TRBV19 and TRBJ2-1; no definite D call. The CDR3 spans 13 residues. CDR1 and CDR2 from the germline V gene are LNHDA and SQIVND (reference sequence). V lost 5 bases and J lost 5, with 10 bases in between. The CDR3, as DNA: TGTGCCAGTAGTGCACTAAAAGACAATGAGCAGTTCTTC. It encodes CASSALKDNEQFF.

The genes are TRBV7-2 and TRBJ1-1; 9 bases align to TRBD1. The CDR3 spans 15 residues. Germline V lookup: CDR1 SGHTA, CDR2 FQGNSA. After removal of 5 bases from V and 4 bases from J, the junction contained 8 bases not matched to a gene. CDR3 protein: CASSTTGGWGTEAFF. The CDR3, as DNA: TGTGCCAGCAGCACAACAGGGGGCTGGGGCACTGAAGCTTTCTTT.

The sample holds one count of this clone. The chain is built from TRBV28 and TRBJ1-1, with D possibly being TRBD1 (6 bases). V gave up 6 bases and J gave up 0 bases, with 17 bases separating them. Per germline, CDR1 MDHEN and CDR2 SYDVKM. This CDR3 has 16 residues. CDR3 bases: TGTGCCAGCAGGGGAACGACCGGGACACTGAACACTGAAGCTTTCTTT. Amino acids: CASRGTTGTLNTEAFF.

The chain combines TRBV9 with TRBJ2-5; 9 bases are a match to TRBD1. With 3 bases clipped from V and 3 bases from J, the junction kept 12 bases outside the gene matches. The CDR3 consists of 17 residues. Per germline, CDR1 SGDLS and CDR2 YYNGEE. CDR3 DNA sequence: TGTGCCAGCAGCGGACCCCCTTGGACAGGGGACGAAGAGACCCAGTACTTC. It is translated as CASSGPPWTGDEETQYF.

The CDR3 DNA reads TGTGCCAGCAGCCAGGGACCGGCAAATGGGGCCAACGTCCTGACTTTC. Its protein product is CASSQGPANGANVLTF. J is TRBJ2-6 and V is TRBV7-8; TRBD1 or TRBD2 may be the D gene (5 bases each). V was clipped by 5 bases and J by 3 bases, with 14 bases between them. The CDR3 sequence is 16 residues long. Germline V lookup: CDR1 SGHVS, CDR2 FQNEAQ.

Worth noting for this clone: This specimen includes other DNA sequences encoding the same CDR3. This chain links TRBV19 with TRBJ2-7, with 10 bases lining up with TRBD2. Per the germline V gene, CDR1 is LNHDA and CDR2 is SQIVND (reference sequence). This CDR3 has 15 amino acids. The ends lost 3 bases at V and 2 bases at J; junction bases unmatched: 4. The CDR3 coding sequence is TGTGCCAGTAGTATCAGCGGGGGGGTCGCCTACGAGCAGTACTTC. Protein: CASSISGGVAYEQYF.

The chain combines TRBV7-2 with TRBJ2-3; possibly TRBD1 for D (6 bases). CDR3 length: 13 residues. The ends were cut back, 5 bases at V and 4 bases at J, with 10 bases in the middle. From germline, CDR1 is SGHTA and CDR2 FQGNSA. The CDR3 DNA sequence: TGTGCCAGCAGCACAGGGCGAGCAGATACGCAGTATTTT. Protein product: CASSTGRADTQYF.

The chain recombines TRBV6-5 with TRBJ2-2; TRBD2 agrees at 13 bases. The CDR3 has 16 amino acids. V dropped 3 bases and J dropped 6; count of bases not matched to a gene: 4. Germline values: CDR1 MNHEY, CDR2 SVGAGI. The CDR3 spells CASSYFTSGGAGELFF. The CDR3 nucleotides read TGTGCCAGCAGTTATTTTACTAGCGGGGGGGCCGGGGAGCTGTTTTTT.

The chain joins TRBV19 to TRBJ1-4, with a tentative D call TRBD1 (5 bases). V was shortened by 7 bases and J by 8 bases, with 8 bases between the two germline ends. The germline V gene has CDR1 LNHDA and CDR2 SQIVND (reference sequence). This CDR3 contains 11 residues. The chain's CDR3 is CASTGAEKLFF. Here the CDR3 DNA reads TGTGCCAGTACCGGGGCCGAAAAACTGTTTTTT.

The chain employs TRBV21-1 and TRBJ2-5; whether TRBD2, the table's D call, matches the DNA was not checked. TRBV21-1 is an annotated pseudogene. The CDR3 is 17 residues long. CDR3 bases: TGTGCCAGCAGCAAAAACTCGCTAGCGGGGGCCGGGGAGACCCAGTACTTC. This sequence encodes CASSKNSLAGAGETQYF.

The genes are TRBV2 and TRBJ1-2; 10 bases are a match to TRBD1. V lost 8 bases and J lost 7; bases outside the gene matches: 7. Germline V gene sequence: CDR1 SNHLY, CDR2 FYNNEI. The CDR3 is 13 amino acids. The CDR3 here is CASPRDRGRGYTF. For the CDR3, the DNA is TGTGCCAGCCCCCGGGACAGGGGACGTGGCTACACCTTC. Full variable domain (outside the CDR3, taken from reference TRBV2 and TRBJ1-2): EPEVTQTPSHQVTQMGQEVILRCVPISNHLYFYWYRQILGQKVEFLVSFYNNEISEKSEIFDDQFSVERPDGSNFTLKIRSTKLEDSAMYFCASPRDRGRGYTFGSGTRLTVV.

This clone was detected only once. The chain employs TRBV9 and TRBJ2-2; D perhaps matches TRBD2 (5 bases). This CDR3 region has 12 residues. From germline, CDR1 is SGDLS and CDR2 YYNGEE. Deletions cut 1 base from V and 7 bases from J, with 5 bases between. The CDR3 loop is CASSVRGGELFF. The CDR3, as DNA: TGTGCCAGCAGCGTACGGGGCGGGGAGCTGTTTTTT. The full variable domain, in which reference TRBV9 and TRBJ2-2 provide the parts outside the CDR3, is DSGVTQTPKHLITATGQRVTLRCSPRSGDLSVYWYQQSLDQGLQFLIQYYNGEERAKGNILERFSAQQFPDLHSELNLSSLELGDSALYFCASSVRGGELFFGEGSRLTVL.

The V and J genes are TRBV7-2 and TRBJ2-7, with TRBD2 identical over 15 bases. V lost 3 bases, J lost 0 bases, and 9 bases stayed unmatched. The CDR3 extends over 19 amino acids. Germline V gives CDR1 SGHTA, CDR2 FQGNSA. CDR3 in amino acids: CASSLRSGTSGGSSYEQYF. The CDR3 nucleotides read TGTGCCAGCAGCTTGCGATCCGGGACTAGCGGGGGGAGCTCCTACGAGCAGTACTTC.

The rearrangement links TRBV15 to TRBJ2-2; perhaps TRBD1 as D (5 bases). Per germline, CDR1 LNHNV and CDR2 YYDKDF (reference sequence). This CDR3 comprises 15 residues. Trimming removed 8 bases at V and 1 base at J, with 14 bases between. The CDR3 loop is CATRRPGLNTGELFF. The DNA of the CDR3 is TGTGCCACCCGCCGCCCAGGGTTGAACACCGGGGAGCTGTTTTTT.

V gene TRBV3-1 (or the pseudogene TRBV3-2) combines with J gene TRBJ2-7; D is undetermined. Germline V gene sequence: CDR1 LGHDT, CDR2 YNNKEL (reference sequence). The CDR3 spans 13 residues. The V gene lost 4 bases and the J gene lost 0 bases, with 7 bases spanning the gap. The CDR3 loop is CASSLGPSYEQYF. CDR3 coding DNA: TGTGCCAGCAGCCTCGGGCCCTCCTACGAGCAGTACTTC.

The chain uses TRBV3-1 (or the pseudogene TRBV3-2) and TRBJ1-2; D is uncertain. V was trimmed by 1 base and J by 5 bases, leaving 20 bases between them. The CDR3 sequence is 17 residues long. The germline gives CDR1 LGHDT, CDR2 YNNKEL (reference sequence). Written as DNA, the CDR3 is TGTGCCAGCAGCCAAGGTTCTTCGGTCAGAAAGACGTATGGCTACACCTTC. Its translation: CASSQGSSVRKTYGYTF.

This clone has more than one count but fewer than ten. The rearrangement uses TRBV9 and TRBJ1-2; D is possibly TRBD1 (5 bases). Germline V gives CDR1 SGDLS, CDR2 YYNGEE. The V end lost 4 bases, the J end lost 0 bases, and 13 bases lay between the germline ends. The CDR3 covers 15 residues. CDR3 nucleotides: TGTGCCAGCAGCCAAAGGGACCTAACTAACTATGGCTACACCTTC. Translation: CASSQRDLTNYGYTF.

This chain joins TRBV7-2 and TRBJ1-5; 8 nucleotides agree with TRBD1. Per germline, CDR1 SGHTA and CDR2 FQGNSA. The CDR3 length is 13 residues. Germline trimming cut 5 bases from V and 9 bases from J; bases unmatched to any gene: 6. CDR3 coding DNA: TGTGCCAGCAGCAACCGACAGGGGTTGCCCCAGCATTTT. Translation gives CASSNRQGLPQHF.

The rearrangement joins TRBV6-5 to TRBJ1-1; D might be TRBD1 (5 bases). The V end lost 8 bases, the J end lost 0 bases, and 10 bases lay between the germline ends. Per germline, CDR1 MNHEY and CDR2 SVGAGI. This CDR3 has 13 residues. The CDR3 DNA reads as TGTGCCAGCGGCTGGGACTTGAACACTGAAGCTTTCTTT. The encoded protein is CASGWDLNTEAFF.